This T cell receptor (beta chain) was recovered during a study of cytomegalovirus exposure and HLA in healthy donors. General study points: The investigators catalogued 150 or so TCR beta chains as cytomegalovirus-associated. Per a prior analysis, the majority of TCR beta V segments were productive roughly 87% or roughly 30% of the time. When presence/absence was analysed, sequencing depth was taken to be roughly uniform across donors. Both high specificity and high sensitivity reportedly marked the classifier's diagnosis of cytomegalovirus status.

The V gene's germline CDR1 is MNHNS and CDR2 SASEGT. The CDR3 extends over 12 amino acids. V dropped 6 bases and J dropped 5 bases, with 7 bases sitting between them. PCR amplification relied on 60 Vbeta primers (plus 13 Jbeta primers). Measured with immunoSEQ multiplex PCR; TCRdb has only the in-frame clones, and not every one. This table holds around 150,000 clones, 50% to 75% found once. Remarks on this clone: Its antigen is currently unknown.

Source material: PBMCs. The source of this sequence is a woman in her sixties in good health and CMV-seropositive. The chain combines TRBV6-1 with TRBJ2-2; D gene unclear. The CDR3 protein is CASRVRTGELFF. The DNA for the CDR3 is TGTGCCAGCAGAGTGAGAACCGGGGAGCTGTTTTTT.